The 11 T cell receptor beta chains below come from one sample, sequenced in a study of blood T cell repertoires in COVID-19. Data came from immunoSEQ multiplex PCR; TCRdb stores just in-frame clones and leaves some out. The sample carries over 25,000 clones, over 80% recorded once. What was sequenced was peripheral blood. All receptors come from a man in his 70s with acute or convalescent COVID-19.

V usage is TRBV5-5 and J usage is TRBJ1-2; D not certain. This CDR3 comprises 12 residues. From germline, CDR1 is SGHKS and CDR2 YYEKEE (reference sequence). V shed 2 bases and J shed 8 bases, with 10 bases lying between them. CDR3 sequence (DNA): TGTGCCAGCAGCTTAGCCACCTTAGGCTACACCTTC. Translation gives CASSLATLGYTF.

As concerns this clone: Other DNA sequences of this sample code for an identical CDR3. J is TRBJ1-1 and V is TRBV10-3; 8 bases align to TRBD1. The CDR3 is made up of 12 amino acids. Germline loops: CDR1 ENHRY, CDR2 SYGVKD. Trimming removed 9 bases from V and 3 bases from J; junction bases left unmatched: 3. Here the CDR3 DNA reads TGTGCCATATCGGACAGGGACACTGAAGCTTTCTTT. Its translation: CAISDRDTEAFF.

This chain connects TRBV5-1 to TRBJ2-1; D possibly corresponds to TRBD2 (6 bases). Deletions cut 3 bases from V and 8 bases from J, with 21 bases between. CDR1 is SGHRS and CDR2 is YFSETQ in the germline V gene. This CDR3 spans 16 amino acids. The CDR3 DNA is TGCGCCAGCAGCTCAGCCCGGGGGAGGTTCCCTCATGAGCAGTTCTTC. Translating gives CASSSARGRFPHEQFF. Full variable domain (remainder filled in from reference TRBV5-1 and TRBJ2-1): KAGVTQTPRYLIKTRGQQVTLSCSPISGHRSVSWYQQTPGQGLQFLFEYFSETQRNKGNFPGRFSGRQFSNSRSEMNVSTLELGDSALYLCASSSARGRFPHEQFFGPGTRLTVL.

The chain is built from TRBV9 and TRBJ1-2; D not resolved. Germline-derived CDR1 and CDR2 are SGDLS and YYNGEE. The CDR3 extends over 14 amino acids. Trimming took off 4 bases at V and 2 bases at J, with 12 bases between the two ends. CDR3 coding DNA: TGTGCCAGCAGCCCAGAGGGAACAAACTATGGCTACACCTTC. Its translation: CASSPEGTNYGYTF.

This clone appeared many times. This chain uses TRBV27 with TRBJ2-2; D possibly corresponds to TRBD1 (6 bases). Trimming took off 6 bases at V and 5 bases at J, with 16 bases between the two ends. The CDR3 loop spans 15 amino acids. Germline values: CDR1 MNHEY, CDR2 SMNVEV (reference sequence). This CDR3 reads CASSPRTVSTGELFF. Here the CDR3 DNA reads TGTGCCAGCAGCCCGAGGACAGTGTCAACCGGGGAGCTGTTTTTT.

The chain combines TRBV7-9 with TRBJ1-4; D unclear. The CDR3 totals 15 residues. Germline V gene data show CDR1 as SEHNR and CDR2 as FQNEAQ (reference sequence). Deletions cut 5 bases from V and 0 bases from J, with 10 bases between. CDR3 sequence: CASSPGTTTNEKLFF. CDR3 in DNA: TGTGCCAGCAGCCCCGGTACCACAACTAATGAAAAACTGTTTTTT.

The V gene is TRBV2, the J gene TRBJ1-2, with 12 bases that match TRBD1. The CDR3 covers 16 residues. Germline-derived CDR1 and CDR2 are SNHLY and FYNNEI. The V gene end was trimmed by 7 bases and the J gene end by 4 bases; junction bases not matched to a gene: 10. The CDR3 DNA reads as TGTGCCAGCAAGGGGACAGGGGGCGGCCGTAGCTATGGCTACACCTTC. Translating gives CASKGTGGGRSYGYTF.

J is TRBJ1-1 and V is TRBV7-9; D gene uncertain. Trimming shortened V by 5 bases and J by 6 bases, and 13 bases separated the two germline ends. The CDR3 is 13 amino acids. Germline V gene lookup returns CDR1 SEHNR and CDR2 FQNEAQ (reference sequence). The CDR3: CASSLMVGAEAFF. The CDR3 DNA follows: TGTGCCAGCAGCCTCATGGTCGGGGCTGAAGCTTTCTTT.

This clone was recorded once. V usage is TRBV2 and J usage is TRBJ2-2, with D possibly matching TRBD1 (6 bases). V was shortened by 7 bases and J by 0 bases, with 9 bases between the two germline ends. The germline gives CDR1 SNHLY, CDR2 FYNNEI. The CDR3 consists of 14 residues. This CDR3 is CASTRQANTGELFF. The CDR3 region has the DNA TGTGCCAGCACCCGACAGGCGAACACCGGGGAGCTGTTTTTT.

V and J are TRBV25-1 and TRBJ1-2; maybe TRBD1 (5 bases). The germline V and J ends were trimmed by 6 bases and 4 bases, with 6 bases remaining between them. Looked up from germline, CDR1 is MGHDK and CDR2 is SYGVNS. CDR3 length equals 11 residues. The CDR3 DNA reads as TGTGCCAGCAGGGGGGGCTATGGCTACACCTTC. It codes for CASRGGYGYTF.

V and J are TRBV7-2 and TRBJ1-5; possible D gene TRBD1, 5 bases. V was cut by 5 bases and J by 0 bases, with 11 bases left in between. The CDR3 loop spans 15 amino acids. The germline V gene has CDR1 SGHTA and CDR2 FQGNSA. The CDR3 bases are TGTGCCAGCAGCGGCTGGGGGGGTAGCAATCAGCCCCAGCATTTT. This translates into CASSGWGGSNQPQHF.